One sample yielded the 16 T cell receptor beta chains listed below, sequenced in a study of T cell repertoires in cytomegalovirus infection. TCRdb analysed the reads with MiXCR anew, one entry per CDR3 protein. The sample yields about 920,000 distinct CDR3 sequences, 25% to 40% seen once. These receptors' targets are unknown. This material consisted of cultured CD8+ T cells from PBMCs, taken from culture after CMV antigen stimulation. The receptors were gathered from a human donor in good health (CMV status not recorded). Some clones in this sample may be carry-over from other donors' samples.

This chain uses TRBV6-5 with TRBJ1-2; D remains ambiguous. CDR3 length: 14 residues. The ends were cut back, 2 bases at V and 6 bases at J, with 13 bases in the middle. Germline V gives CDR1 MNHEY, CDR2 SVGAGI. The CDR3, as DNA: TGTGCCAGCAGTTACGGAGGCCTTGGGGATGGCTACACCTTC. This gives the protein CASSYGGLGDGYTF.

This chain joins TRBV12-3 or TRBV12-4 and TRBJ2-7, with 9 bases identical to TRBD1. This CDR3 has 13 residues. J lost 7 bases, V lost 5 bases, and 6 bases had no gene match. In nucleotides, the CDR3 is TGTGCCAGCAGTCGGACAGGGGCGGAGGAGCAGTACGTC. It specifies CASSRTGAEEQYV.

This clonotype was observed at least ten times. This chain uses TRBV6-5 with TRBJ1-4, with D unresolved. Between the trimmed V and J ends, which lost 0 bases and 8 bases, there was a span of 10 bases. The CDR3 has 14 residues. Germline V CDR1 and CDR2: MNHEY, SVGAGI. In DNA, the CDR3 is TGTGCCAGCAGTTACTCGTCGACACCCGAAAAACTGTTTTTT. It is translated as CASSYSSTPEKLFF.

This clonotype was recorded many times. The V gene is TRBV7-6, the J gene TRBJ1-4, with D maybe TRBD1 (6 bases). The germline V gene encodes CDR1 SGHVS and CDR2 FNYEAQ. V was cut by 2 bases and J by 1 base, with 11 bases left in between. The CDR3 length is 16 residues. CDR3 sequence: CASSLQGSVTNEKLFF. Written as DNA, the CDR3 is TGTGCCAGCAGCTTACAGGGGTCGGTAACTAATGAAAAACTGTTTTTT.

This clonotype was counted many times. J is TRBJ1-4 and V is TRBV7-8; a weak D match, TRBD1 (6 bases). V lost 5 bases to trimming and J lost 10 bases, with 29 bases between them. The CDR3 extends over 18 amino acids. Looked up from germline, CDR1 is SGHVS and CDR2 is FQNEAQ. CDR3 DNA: TGTGCCAGCAGCCAAGGAATTGGACTCAGCGGGGGGCGAGGAAAACTGTTTTTT. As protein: CASSQGIGLSGGRGKLFF.

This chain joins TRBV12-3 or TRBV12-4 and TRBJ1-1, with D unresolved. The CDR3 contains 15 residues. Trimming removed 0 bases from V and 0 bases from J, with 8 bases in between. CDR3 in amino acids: CASSLAPSMNTEAFF. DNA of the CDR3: TGTGCCAGCAGTTTAGCGCCTAGTATGAACACTGAAGCTTTCTTT.

The CDR3 DNA follows: TGTGCCATCAGTGCATCTAGCGGGGGGGAAAACTACAATGAGCAGTTCTTC. It codes for CAISASSGGENYNEQFF. The chain has TRBV10-3 and TRBJ2-1, with TRBD2 matching 12 bases. V gave up 4 bases and J gave up 3 bases; unmatched junction bases: 7. The CDR3 covers 17 residues. The germline V gene has CDR1 ENHRY and CDR2 SYGVKD.

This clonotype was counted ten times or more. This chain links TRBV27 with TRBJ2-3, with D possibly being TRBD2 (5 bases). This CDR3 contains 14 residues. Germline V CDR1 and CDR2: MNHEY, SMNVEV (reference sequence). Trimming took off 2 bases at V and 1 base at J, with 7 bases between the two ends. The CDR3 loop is CASSLGRGTDTQYF. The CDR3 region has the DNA TGTGCCAGCAGTTTAGGGCGGGGCACAGATACGCAGTATTTT.

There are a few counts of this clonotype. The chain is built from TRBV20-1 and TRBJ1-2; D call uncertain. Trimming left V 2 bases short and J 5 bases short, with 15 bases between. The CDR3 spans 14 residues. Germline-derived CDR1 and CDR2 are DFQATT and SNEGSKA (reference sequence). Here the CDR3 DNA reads TGCAGTGCTAGACAGGATCGGGTAACTTATGGCTACACCTTC. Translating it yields CSARQDRVTYGYTF.

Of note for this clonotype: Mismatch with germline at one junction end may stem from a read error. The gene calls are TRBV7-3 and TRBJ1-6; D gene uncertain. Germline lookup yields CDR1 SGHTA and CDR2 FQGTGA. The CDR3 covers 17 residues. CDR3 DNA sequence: TGTGCTAGCAGCCCGAGAGAACATCTAATCCAAAATTCACCCCTCCACTTT. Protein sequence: CASSPREHLIQNSPLHF.

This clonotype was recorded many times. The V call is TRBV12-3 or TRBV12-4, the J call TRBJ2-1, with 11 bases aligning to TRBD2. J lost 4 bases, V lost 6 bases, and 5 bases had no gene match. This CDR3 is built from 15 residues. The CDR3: CASSLIAGGYNEQFF. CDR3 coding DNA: TGTGCCAGCAGCTTAATAGCGGGGGGGTACAATGAGCAGTTCTTC.

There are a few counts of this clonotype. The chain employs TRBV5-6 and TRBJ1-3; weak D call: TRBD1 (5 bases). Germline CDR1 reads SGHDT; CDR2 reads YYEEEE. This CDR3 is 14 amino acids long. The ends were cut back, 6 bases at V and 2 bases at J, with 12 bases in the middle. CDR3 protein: CASTTGRPGNTIYF. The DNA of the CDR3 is TGTGCCAGCACCACGGGACGGCCTGGAAACACCATATATTTT.

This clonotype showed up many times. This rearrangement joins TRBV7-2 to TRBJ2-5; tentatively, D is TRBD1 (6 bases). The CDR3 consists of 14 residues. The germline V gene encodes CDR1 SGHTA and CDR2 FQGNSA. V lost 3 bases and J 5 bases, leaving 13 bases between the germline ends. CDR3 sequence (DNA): TGTGCCAGCAGCTTCCGACAGGTTGAGGAGACCCAGTACTTC. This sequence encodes CASSFRQVEETQYF.

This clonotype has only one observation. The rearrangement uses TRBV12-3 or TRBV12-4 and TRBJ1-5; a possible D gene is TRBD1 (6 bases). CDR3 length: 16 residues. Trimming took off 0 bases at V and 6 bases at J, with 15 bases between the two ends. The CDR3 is CASSLAPPGATQPQHF. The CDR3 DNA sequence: TGTGCCAGCAGTTTAGCTCCACCAGGGGCGACTCAGCCCCAGCATTTT.

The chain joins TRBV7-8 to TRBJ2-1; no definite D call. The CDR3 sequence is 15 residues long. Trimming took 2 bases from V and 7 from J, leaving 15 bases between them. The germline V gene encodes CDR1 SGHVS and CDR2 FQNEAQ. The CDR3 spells CASSLSWATVNEQFF. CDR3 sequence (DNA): TGTGCCAGCAGCTTAAGTTGGGCCACGGTGAATGAGCAGTTCTTC.

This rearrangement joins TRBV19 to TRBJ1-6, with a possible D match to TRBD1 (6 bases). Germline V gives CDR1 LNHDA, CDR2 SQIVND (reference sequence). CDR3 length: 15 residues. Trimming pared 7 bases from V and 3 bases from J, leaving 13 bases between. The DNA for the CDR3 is TGTGCCAGTACCGACAGGAAAAGCTATAATTCACCCCTCCACTTT. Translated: CASTDRKSYNSPLHF.